The rows below give T cell receptor beta chains drawn from one sample of a study of blood T cell repertoires in COVID-19. Repertoires were generated with immunoSEQ multiplex PCR, while TCRdb's copy carries only in-frame clones and drops some. Among 110,000 or so clones, about 85% were seen once, and the ten largest hold around 3.4%. Sequenced: peripheral blood. Source of these receptors: a man aged 40-50 years with acute or convalescent COVID-19. The CDR3 runs from the conserved cysteine through the conserved F or W. D genes are given only for firm matches. The size of a clone is reported for some rows only, either as once, few or many, or as a class for expanded clones.

length,V,D,J,size,DNA,CDR3
13,TRBV27,NA,TRBJ1-2,NA,TGTGCCAGCAGTTTGAGGGCAGGGGCAGGCTACACCTTC,CASSLRAGAGYTF
14,TRBV6-5,NA,TRBJ2-3,few,TGTGCCAGCAGTTACCCTCAGGGGAAGGATACGCAGTATTTT,CASSYPQGKDTQYF
14,TRBV2,NA,TRBJ1-4,NA,TGTGCCAGCAAGTTAGGGAGGGCTAATGAAAAACTGTTTTTT,CASKLGRANEKLFF
12,TRBV4-2,NA,TRBJ2-2,few,TGTGCGAGCCTCGCGGTCGCCGGGGAGCTGTTTTTT,CASLAVAGELFF
12,TRBV6-5,NA,TRBJ1-1,NA,TGTGCCAGCAGGAAAGGGGAAACTGAAGCTTTCTTT,CASRKGETEAFF
15,TRBV11-2,NA,TRBJ2-7,NA,TGTGCCAGCAGCTTAAACAGCCCAGCTTCCTACGAGCAGTACTTC,CASSLNSPASYEQYF
14,TRBV6-5,NA,TRBJ2-3,once,TGTGCCACCAAAATGACTACTAGCACAGATACGCAGTATTTT,CATKMTTSTDTQYF
13,TRBV4-1,NA,TRBJ1-5,NA,TGCGCCAGCAGCCAGCAGGGGAATCAGCCCCAGCATTTT,CASSQQGNQPQHF
14,TRBV2,TRBD2,TRBJ2-7,few,TGTGCCAGCAGGGGGCTAGCGGGGGGCTACGAGCAGTACTTC,CASRGLAGGYEQYF
14,TRBV29-1,NA,TRBJ2-3,NA,TGCAGCGTTGAAGATCGGGACTCCACAGATACGCAGTATTTT,CSVEDRDSTDTQYF
13,TRBV9,NA,TRBJ2-2,NA,TGTGCCAGCAGCGTTAGCGTGAGCGGGGAGCTGTTTTTT,CASSVSVSGELFF
13,TRBV6-5,NA,TRBJ2-2,once,TGTGCCAGCAGGAAAACAGTGGCTGGGGAGCTGTTTTTT,CASRKTVAGELFF
15,TRBV11-2,NA,TRBJ1-1,NA,TGTGCCAGCAGCTTAGACCAGATTCTGAACACTGAAGCTTTCTTT,CASSLDQILNTEAFF
12,TRBV5-1,NA,TRBJ1-2,NA,TGCGCCAGCAGTGAGGGAAACTATGGCTACACCTTC,CASSEGNYGYTF
14,TRBV7-9,NA,TRBJ1-1,NA,TGTGCCAGCAGCTCCCTCGTCGCCGGGGCTGAAGCTTTCTTT,CASSSLVAGAEAFF
12,TRBV27,TRBD2,TRBJ2-7,NA,TGTGCCAGCTTGGGAGGGTCCGGCGAGCAGTACTTC,CASLGGSGEQYF
12,TRBV19,TRBD1,TRBJ1-1,NA,TGTGCCAGTAAACAGGGGTACACTGAAGCTTTCTTT,CASKQGYTEAFF
14,TRBV25-1,TRBD1,TRBJ2-3,NA,TGTGCCAGCGGCCGACAGGGGGGCCCAGATACGCAGTATTTT,CASGRQGGPDTQYF
17,TRBV11-2,NA,TRBJ2-2,NA,TGTGCCAGCAGCTTAGAGAGGGGGCGGGGAAGCACCGGGGAGCTGTTTTTT,CASSLERGRGSTGELFF
14,TRBV19,NA,TRBJ1-2,NA,TGTGCCATCAGATCCGGCCAGGGCCCTTATGGCTACACCTTC,CAIRSGQGPYGYTF
16,TRBV4-1,TRBD1,TRBJ2-7,NA,TGCGCCAGCAGCCAAAGCCCGGGACAGAGCTCCTACGAGCAGTACTTC,CASSQSPGQSSYEQYF
14,TRBV7-8,TRBD1,TRBJ2-3,NA,TGTGCCAGCAGAAGACAGGGGGACAGAGATACGCAGTATTTT,CASRRQGDRDTQYF
14,TRBV6-2/TRBV6-3,NA,TRBJ2-7,NA,TGTGCCAGCAGCAGAAAAAGCAGGGATTGGGAGCAGTACTTC,CASSRKSRDWEQYF
13,TRBV3-1/TRBV3-2,NA,TRBJ1-1,few,TGTGCCAGCAGCCCTAGAAAGGCCACTGAAGCTTTCTTT,CASSPRKATEAFF
16,TRBV14,NA,TRBJ2-3,NA,TGTGCCAGCAGCCAATTGAGTAGCCCTAGCACAGATACGCAGTATTTT,CASSQLSSPSTDTQYF
16,TRBV7-9,TRBD1,TRBJ2-1,NA,TGTGCCAGCAGCTCACGAGACAGGGGCCCCTACAATGAGCAGTTCTTC,CASSSRDRGPYNEQFF
14,TRBV9,NA,TRBJ2-2,NA,TGTGCCAGCAGCGTACTAGTTAACACCGGGGAGCTGTTTTTT,CASSVLVNTGELFF
14,TRBV19,NA,TRBJ1-4,NA,TGTGCCAGCCAAATGGACTCTGGGGATGAAAAACTGTTTTTT,CASQMDSGDEKLFF
12,TRBV12-3/TRBV12-4,NA,TRBJ1-5,many,TGTGCCAGCAGTTTCGGCAATCAGCCCCAGCATTTT,CASSFGNQPQHF